Below are 4 T cell receptor beta chains sequenced from a single sample in a study of T cell clonality in common variable immunodeficiency. The method was immunoSEQ multiplex PCR; TCRdb's version includes in-frame clones alone and lacks a portion of them. Observed in the sample are tens of thousands of clones, none of them singletons. The sequenced sample was peripheral blood mononuclear cells. The source of these receptors is a person between 18 and 75 years old in good health.

This clone was seen many times. The CDR3 end lies 3 residues beyond the end of the read and is filled in from the germline J gene. The chain joins TRBV13 to TRBJ2-7; 7 nucleotides match TRBD1. There are 16 residues in the CDR3. Germline V gene lookup returns CDR1 PRHDT and CDR2 FYEKMQ (reference sequence). V shed 5 bases and J 1 base; nucleotides not matched to a gene: 11. CDR3 amino acids: CASSPDSAGGSYEQYF. The covered CDR3 bases are TGTGCCAGCAGCCCCGACTCGGCAGGGGGATCCTACGAG.

This clone was observed a few times. The CDR3 here is CASRDLTPGYTF. Incomplete CDR3 DNA: TGTGCCAGCAGAGACTTAACACCTGGC. The chain couples TRBV2 to TRBJ1-2; D call uncertain. The read terminates 3 residues before the CDR3 end, so the remaining end is supplied by the germline J gene. This CDR3 has 12 amino acids. Germline V gene sequence: CDR1 SNHLY, CDR2 FYNNEI. With 6 bases removed from V and 7 bases from J, the gap between germline ends came to 12 bases.

This clone was detected ten times or more. Read data end 3 residues before the CDR3 end; the end is taken from the germline J gene. The gene calls are TRBV30 and TRBJ1-2, with TRBD1 matching 8 bases. CDR3 length: 13 amino acids. CDR1 is GTSNPN and CDR2 is SVGIG in the germline V gene (reference sequence). The CDR3 bases that were read are TGTGCCTGGAGTGCTGCAGGGGGCAGGGGC. Translation gives CAWSAAGGRG. From start to end, the CDR3 is CAWSAAGGRGYTF.

This clone was seen at least ten times. The DNA ends 3 residues before the CDR3 does, and the rest of the CDR3 is filled in from the germline J gene. The chain joins TRBV20-1 to TRBJ1-1, with 7 bases aligning to TRBD1. V dropped 6 bases and J dropped 5; count of bases not matched to a gene: 6. The CDR3 extends over 12 amino acids. Germline V CDR1 and CDR2: DFQATT, SNEGSKA (reference sequence). The CDR3 reads CSARQGGTEAFF. Partial CDR3 DNA: TGCAGTGCCAGACAGGGAGGTACTGAA.